A selection of T cell receptor beta chains follows, all from one sample in a study of shared clonotypes between healthy human individuals. Assay: immunoSEQ multiplex PCR; the TCRdb copy retains only in-frame clones and omits some. This sample has a few million clones, with approximately 94% found just once. Sequenced input: naive CD4+ T cells sorted from blood. These receptors were collected from a man aged 18 to 29 in good health. CDR3s include the opening cysteine and the closing phenylalanine or tryptophan. A D gene is named only where the DNA matches it firmly. Rows may omit the clone size; those that give it use once, few, many or a size class.

size: NA
V: TRBV28
length: 17
J: TRBJ1-2
D: TRBD1
DNA: TGTGCCAGCAGTTCGCCCGGTGCCGGGACAGCTAACTATGGCTACACCTTC
CDR3: CASSSPGAGTANYGYTF

size: NA
V: TRBV2
length: 15
J: TRBJ1-5
D: TRBD1
DNA: TGTGCCAGCAGTACACAGGGACAGACGTCTCAGCCCCAGCATTTT
CDR3: CASSTQGQTSQPQHF

size: NA
V: TRBV11-2
length: 18
J: TRBJ2-5
D: TRBD2
DNA: TGTGCCAGCAGCTGGACTAGCGGGAGGGCGCATAGTCAAGAGACCCAGTACTTC
CDR3: CASSWTSGRAHSQETQYF

size: NA
V: TRBV2
length: 12
J: TRBJ2-3
D: NA
DNA: TGTGCCAGTATGGGGGGGCCGAATACGCAGTATTTT
CDR3: CASMGGPNTQYF

size: NA
V: TRBV6-5
length: 15
J: TRBJ1-2
D: TRBD1
DNA: TGTGCCAGCAGTTACGACGACAGGGATAACTATGGCTACACCTTC
CDR3: CASSYDDRDNYGYTF

size: NA
V: TRBV13
length: 14
J: TRBJ2-5
D: NA
DNA: TGTGCCAGCAGCTTAGCCAGAATCCAAGAGACCCAGTACTTC
CDR3: CASSLARIQETQYF

size: NA
V: TRBV11-2
length: 13
J: TRBJ1-5
D: NA
DNA: TGTGCCAGCAGCTTAAACAGCAATCAGCCCCAGCATTTT
CDR3: CASSLNSNQPQHF

size: NA
V: TRBV5-4
length: 15
J: TRBJ2-5
D: TRBD1
DNA: TGTGCCAGCAGCTCACCCCAGGGGGCCCAAGAGACCCAGTACTTC
CDR3: CASSSPQGAQETQYF

size: NA
V: TRBV30
length: 14
J: TRBJ1-1
D: NA
DNA: TGTGCCTGGACCCGGGGGGGTGGTGGCACTGAAGCTTTCTTT
CDR3: CAWTRGGGGTEAFF

size: once
V: TRBV7-9
length: 15
J: TRBJ1-1
D: NA
DNA: TGTGCCAGCAGCTTAAGCCGAGGGAGGAACACTGAAGCTTTCTTT
CDR3: CASSLSRGRNTEAFF

size: NA
V: TRBV5-1
length: 14
J: TRBJ2-1
D: TRBD1
DNA: TGCGCCAGCAGCTTGGGGGACAGTTACAATGAGCAGTTCTTC
CDR3: CASSLGDSYNEQFF

size: NA
V: TRBV30
length: 12
J: TRBJ1-6
D: NA
DNA: TGTGCCTGGAGTGTAGCCAATTCACCCCTCCACTTT
CDR3: CAWSVANSPLHF

size: NA
V: TRBV7-9
length: 17
J: TRBJ2-7
D: NA
DNA: TGTGCCAGCAGCTTAGAATCCTTGCGGGACGGACCCTACGAGCAGTACTTC
CDR3: CASSLESLRDGPYEQYF

size: NA
V: TRBV7-2
length: 15
J: TRBJ2-5
D: TRBD2
DNA: TGTGCCAGCAGCTTCCAGCGGGGGTACCAAGAGACCCAGTACTTC
CDR3: CASSFQRGYQETQYF

size: NA
V: TRBV30
length: 12
J: TRBJ2-1
D: TRBD2
DNA: TGTGCCTGGAGTGCCCGGGGGGGTGAGCAGTTCTTC
CDR3: CAWSARGGEQFF

size: NA
V: TRBV6-1
length: 14
J: TRBJ2-7
D: NA
DNA: TGTGCCAGTACTCTTGACAGGACGATCTACGAGCAGTACTTC
CDR3: CASTLDRTIYEQYF

size: NA
V: TRBV7-9
length: 15
J: TRBJ2-3
D: NA
DNA: TGTGCCAGCAGCTATCGCCAGGGTGGGACAGATACGCAGTATTTT
CDR3: CASSYRQGGTDTQYF

size: NA
V: TRBV10-1
length: 14
J: TRBJ2-7
D: NA
DNA: TGCGCCAGCAGTGACTCGCTAGCTTCGCCCGAGCAGTACTTC
CDR3: CASSDSLASPEQYF

size: NA
V: TRBV19
length: 13
J: TRBJ1-3
D: NA
DNA: TGTGCCAGTTCAACAGGGCGCGGAAACACCATATATTTT
CDR3: CASSTGRGNTIYF

size: NA
V: TRBV27
length: 14
J: TRBJ2-3
D: NA
DNA: TGTGCCAGCAGTACCCCGGGGGGCACAGATACGCAGTATTTT
CDR3: CASSTPGGTDTQYF

size: NA
V: TRBV7-9
length: 14
J: TRBJ2-7
D: TRBD1
DNA: TGTGCCAGCAGCTTAGAAGGGACAGGTTCCACACAGTACTTC
CDR3: CASSLEGTGSTQYF

size: NA
V: TRBV5-4
length: 14
J: TRBJ2-5
D: TRBD1
DNA: TGTGCCAGCAGTCCACAGGGGGGAGTTGAGACCCAGTACTTC
CDR3: CASSPQGGVETQYF

size: NA
V: TRBV29-1
length: 12
J: TRBJ2-7
D: NA
DNA: TGCAGCGTTATGCAGGGTACCTACGAGCAGTACTTC
CDR3: CSVMQGTYEQYF

size: NA
V: TRBV25-1
length: 16
J: TRBJ2-2
D: NA
DNA: TGTGCCAGCAGTGAATCCGCAGGCTCGAACACCGGGGAGCTGTTTTTT
CDR3: CASSESAGSNTGELFF

size: once
V: TRBV11-2
length: 16
J: TRBJ2-3
D: TRBD2
DNA: TGTGCCAGCAGCCCTTTGTCCAGCGGGGGCACAGATACGCAGTATTTT
CDR3: CASSPLSSGGTDTQYF

size: NA
V: TRBV29-1
length: 16
J: TRBJ2-3
D: NA
DNA: TGCAGCGTTCCCCATAGAAAGTTGGGGTTCACAGATACGCAGTATTTT
CDR3: CSVPHRKLGFTDTQYF

size: NA
V: TRBV7-9
length: 17
J: TRBJ2-2
D: TRBD1
DNA: TGTGCCAGCAGCTTCGGGACAGGGTTTAAGGACACCGGGGAGCTGTTTTTT
CDR3: CASSFGTGFKDTGELFF

size: NA
V: TRBV10-3
length: 13
J: TRBJ2-3
D: NA
DNA: TGTGCCTCCAAACCCCGGGCTACAGATACGCAGTATTTT
CDR3: CASKPRATDTQYF

size: NA
V: TRBV6-5
length: 14
J: TRBJ1-2
D: NA
DNA: TGTGCCAGCAGTTACTCGACAGACAACTATGGCTACACCTTC
CDR3: CASSYSTDNYGYTF

size: few
V: TRBV7-9
length: 14
J: TRBJ1-5
D: NA
DNA: TGTGCCAGCAGCTTCTCAGGGGGCAATCAGCCCCAGCATTTT
CDR3: CASSFSGGNQPQHF

size: NA
V: TRBV2
length: 12
J: TRBJ2-7
D: NA
DNA: TGTGCCAGTGGACGAAGCTCCTACGAGCAGTACTTC
CDR3: CASGRSSYEQYF

size: NA
V: TRBV28
length: 13
J: TRBJ1-2
D: NA
DNA: TGTGCCAGCAGTCGAGGGGGGGTCTATGGCTACACCTTC
CDR3: CASSRGGVYGYTF

size: NA
V: TRBV30
length: 12
J: TRBJ1-3
D: NA
DNA: TGTGCCTGGAGTAACCCCGACCGGCGCGTATATTTT
CDR3: CAWSNPDRRVYF

size: NA
V: TRBV6-1
length: 12
J: TRBJ2-7
D: NA
DNA: TGTGCCAGCAGTGAAGCTCAGGGGAGGCAGTACTTC
CDR3: CASSEAQGRQYF

size: few
V: TRBV29-1
length: 12
J: TRBJ2-4
D: NA
DNA: TGCAGCGTCGCCGCACACCCAAGCATTCAGTACTTC
CDR3: CSVAAHPSIQYF

size: NA
V: TRBV28
length: 15
J: TRBJ2-7
D: TRBD2
DNA: TGTGCCAGCCGGGAAAGCGGGAGGGCCACCCACGAGCAGTACTTC
CDR3: CASRESGRATHEQYF

size: NA
V: TRBV6-6
length: 13
J: TRBJ2-4
D: NA
DNA: TGTGCCAGCAGCCATACCTCTATCGGCATTCAGTACTTC
CDR3: CASSHTSIGIQYF

size: NA
V: TRBV2
length: 14
J: TRBJ1-5
D: NA
DNA: TGTGCCAGCAATATTCAGGGTTACAATCAGCCCCAGCATTTT
CDR3: CASNIQGYNQPQHF

size: NA
V: TRBV6-4
length: 16
J: TRBJ1-2
D: NA
DNA: TGTGCCAGCATGATCCGAATGACGGGGGCTAACTATGGCTACACCTTC
CDR3: CASMIRMTGANYGYTF

size: NA
V: TRBV7-2
length: 17
J: TRBJ1-1
D: TRBD1
DNA: TGTGCCAGCAGCTTAGGACAGGGCCTAAGAGAAAACCCTGAAGCTTTCTTT
CDR3: CASSLGQGLRENPEAFF

size: NA
V: TRBV9
length: 15
J: TRBJ1-1
D: TRBD1
DNA: TGTGCCAGCAGCGAAGGGACAGGGACGGACACTGAAGCTTTCTTT
CDR3: CASSEGTGTDTEAFF

size: NA
V: TRBV7-2
length: 15
J: TRBJ2-3
D: TRBD1
DNA: TGTGCCAGCAGCCCGGACAGGCGGACCACAGATACGCAGTATTTT
CDR3: CASSPDRRTTDTQYF

size: NA
V: TRBV18
length: 16
J: TRBJ2-2
D: NA
DNA: TGTGCCAGCTCACCGGGACAGCGGGGAAACACCGGGGAGCTGTTTTTT
CDR3: CASSPGQRGNTGELFF

size: NA
V: TRBV5-1
length: 16
J: TRBJ2-7
D: NA
DNA: TGCGCCAGCAGCTTGGAATACAGTTCAATCCTCTACGAGCAGTACTTC
CDR3: CASSLEYSSILYEQYF

size: NA
V: TRBV5-4
length: 15
J: TRBJ2-5
D: TRBD1
DNA: TGTGCCAGCAGCCTAGGGACAGGGGGTTGGGAGACCCAGTACTTC
CDR3: CASSLGTGGWETQYF

size: NA
V: TRBV10-3
length: 13
J: TRBJ2-7
D: TRBD1
DNA: TGTGCCATCAGTTGGGACAGGAACCACGAGCAGTACTTC
CDR3: CAISWDRNHEQYF

size: NA
V: TRBV19
length: 13
J: TRBJ1-2
D: TRBD1
DNA: TGTGCCAGTAGTACCACACAGGGGGCTGGCTACACCTTC
CDR3: CASSTTQGAGYTF

size: NA
V: TRBV20-1
length: 11
J: TRBJ1-2
D: NA
DNA: TGCAGTGCCCTCCAAAACTATGGCTACACCTTC
CDR3: CSALQNYGYTF

size: NA
V: TRBV19
length: 14
J: TRBJ1-2
D: NA
DNA: TGTGCCAGTAGGCCTCGCGGTGACTACAAGGGCTACACCTTC
CDR3: CASRPRGDYKGYTF

size: NA
V: TRBV11-3
length: 14
J: TRBJ2-3
D: NA
DNA: TGTGCCAGCAGCCGCCGGGACAACACAGATACGCAGTATTTT
CDR3: CASSRRDNTDTQYF

size: NA
V: TRBV5-1
length: 12
J: TRBJ2-5
D: NA
DNA: TGCGCCAGCAGCTTGATGCAAGAGACCCAGTACTTC
CDR3: CASSLMQETQYF